A single sample is the source of the 16 T cell receptor beta chains below, sequenced in a study of response to subunit inactivated influenza vaccine. Each CDR3 protein is one row after TCRdb ran MiXCR on the RT-PCR reads. The table lists around 790,000 distinct CDR3 sequences, approximately 22% of them singletons. The specimen comprised PBMCs from blood, sampled around 5 days after vaccination. These receptors were collected from a man aged 45 to 65 who received an inactivated influenza vaccine.

This chain connects TRBV20-1 to TRBJ2-3, with 9 bases aligning to TRBD2. Germline V CDR1 and CDR2: DFQATT, SNEGSKA (reference sequence). Germline trimming cut 4 bases from V and 2 bases from J; bases unmatched to any gene: 7. The CDR3 runs 15 residues. In DNA form, the CDR3 reads TGCAGTGCTAACCGCAGACTAGCGGACACAGATACGCAGTATTTT. Translated, it gives CSANRRLADTDTQYF.

V usage is TRBV9 and J usage is TRBJ2-1; 12 bases align to TRBD2. The germline gives CDR1 SGDLS, CDR2 YYNGEE. J lost 1 base, V lost 3 bases, and 8 bases had no gene match. This CDR3 is 18 amino acids long. The CDR3 reads CASSATSGSSISYNEQFF. The CDR3 DNA sequence: TGTGCCAGCAGCGCGACTAGCGGGAGTTCTATTTCCTACAATGAGCAGTTCTTC.

The genes are TRBV6-1 and TRBJ1-1; 9 bases align to TRBD1. This CDR3 is built from 15 residues. Germline V lookup: CDR1 MNHNS, CDR2 SASEGT. Losses at the gene ends were 5 bases for V and 0 bases for J; bases not matched to a gene: 4. The CDR3 here is CASSQGQGMNTEAFF. The DNA for the CDR3 is TGTGCCAGCAGTCAAGGACAGGGGATGAACACTGAAGCTTTCTTT.

This clonotype came up many times. V gene TRBV20-1 combines with J gene TRBJ1-4; 7 bases line up with TRBD1. Per germline, CDR1 DFQATT and CDR2 SNEGSKA (reference sequence). There are 12 residues in the CDR3. The ends lost 6 bases at V and 3 bases at J; junction bases unmatched: 1. The CDR3 loop is CSAGTANEKLFF. The CDR3 coding sequence is TGCAGTGCCGGGACAGCTAATGAAAAACTGTTTTTT.

This clonotype came up a few times. The chain employs TRBV5-1 and TRBJ1-4, with 7 positions matching TRBD1. Trimming removed 5 bases from V and 3 bases from J; junction bases left unmatched: 4. Per germline, CDR1 SGHRS and CDR2 YFSETQ. The CDR3 loop spans 14 amino acids. Here the CDR3 reads CASRTGTANEKLFF. In DNA, the CDR3 is TGCGCCAGCAGGACAGGGACAGCTAATGAAAAACTGTTTTTT. Full variable domain (rest looked up from reference TRBV5-1 and TRBJ1-4): KAGVTQTPRYLIKTRGQQVTLSCSPISGHRSVSWYQQTPGQGLQFLFEYFSETQRNKGNFPGRFSGRQFSNSRSEMNVSTLELGDSALYLCASRTGTANEKLFFGSGTQLSVL.

This clonotype has only a few counts. The rearrangement uses TRBV3-1 and TRBJ2-5; 7 bases agree with TRBD2. The CDR3 is 18 residues long. Germline loops: CDR1 LGHDT, CDR2 YNNKEL (reference sequence). V lost 1 base, J lost 1 base, and 12 bases stayed unmatched. This CDR3 is CASSQATMAGDLQETQYF. CDR3 nucleotide sequence: TGTGCCAGCAGCCAAGCGACGATGGCGGGAGACCTCCAAGAGACCCAGTACTTC.

This rearrangement joins TRBV11-2 to TRBJ2-1; 15 bases line up with TRBD2. The trim removed 5 bases at V and 11 bases at J, leaving 10 bases unmatched. Germline CDR1 reads SGHAT; CDR2 reads FQNNGV. The CDR3 has 16 amino acids. This chain's CDR3 is CASSLTGLAGGKKQFF. CDR3 in DNA: TGTGCCAGCAGCCTAACCGGACTAGCGGGAGGGAAAAAGCAGTTCTTC. The complete variable domain, with remaining parts taken from reference TRBV11-2 and TRBJ2-1, reads EAGVAQSPRYKIIEKRQSVAFWCNPISGHATLYWYQQILGQGPKLLIQFQNNGVVDDSQLPKDRFSAERLKGVDSTLKIQPAKLEDSAVYLCASSLTGLAGGKKQFFGPGTRLTVL.

This clonotype was seen only a few times. The CDR3 sequence: CASSSLGAGRSAGELFF. CDR3 DNA sequence: TGTGCCAGCAGTTCATTAGGGGCCGGGAGATCGGCCGGGGAGCTGTTTTTT. The chain links TRBV7-6 to TRBJ2-2; weak D call: TRBD2 (6 bases). V was cut by 6 bases and J by 6 bases, with 23 bases left in between. The germline V gene has CDR1 SGHVS and CDR2 FNYEAQ. CDR3 length: 17 amino acids.

The V call is TRBV12-3 or TRBV12-4, the J call TRBJ1-5; TRBD1 might be the D (6 bases). Trimming shortened V by 1 base and J by 4 bases, and 14 bases separated the two germline ends. The CDR3 contains 16 residues. CDR3 protein: CASSLERTVLNQPQHF. CDR3 sequence (DNA): TGTGCCAGCAGTTTAGAAAGGACAGTACTAAATCAGCCCCAGCATTTT.

In this sample, this clonotype turned up a few times. The chain uses TRBV29-1 and TRBJ1-4; D might be TRBD1 (5 bases). Germline V lookup: CDR1 SQVTM, CDR2 ANQGSEA. CDR3 length: 12 residues. V was trimmed by 7 bases and J by 7 bases, leaving 13 bases between them. The CDR3: CSASGLGEKLFF. CDR3 bases: TGCAGCGCATCAGGGTTGGGTGAAAAACTGTTTTTT.

The chain couples TRBV20-1 to TRBJ1-5; TRBD1 might be the D (5 bases). The CDR3 loop spans 15 amino acids. Germline CDR1 DFQATT, CDR2 SNEGSKA (reference sequence). Trimming left V 0 bases short and J 2 bases short, with 11 bases between. The CDR3 coding sequence is TGCAGTGCTAGAGATCCAGGGAACGGCAATCAGCCCCAGCATTTT. Translation gives CSARDPGNGNQPQHF.

This clonotype was seen many times. The rearrangement uses TRBV5-1 and TRBJ2-2; D perhaps matches TRBD2 (6 bases). The CDR3 is made up of 19 amino acids. Germline V gene sequence: CDR1 SGHRS, CDR2 YFSETQ. Trimming shortened V by 0 bases and J by 2 bases, and 20 bases separated the two germline ends. The CDR3 region is CASSLERVGLSYNTGELFF. Written as DNA, the CDR3 is TGCGCCAGCAGCTTGGAGCGGGTTGGCTTGTCTTATAACACCGGGGAGCTGTTTTTT. The entire variable domain, with the rest obtained from reference TRBV5-1 and TRBJ2-2, is as follows: KAGVTQTPRYLIKTRGQQVTLSCSPISGHRSVSWYQQTPGQGLQFLFEYFSETQRNKGNFPGRFSGRQFSNSRSEMNVSTLELGDSALYLCASSLERVGLSYNTGELFFGEGSRLTVL.

This clonotype turned up a few times. The chain uses TRBV10-3 and TRBJ2-7; D is perhaps TRBD2 (5 bases). Germline values: CDR1 ENHRY, CDR2 SYGVKD. The CDR3 extends over 15 amino acids. Trimming removed 4 bases from V and 2 bases from J, with 15 bases in between. CDR3 loop: CAISARPERAYEQYF. CDR3 nucleotides: TGTGCCATCAGTGCAAGGCCAGAGAGGGCCTACGAGCAGTACTTC.

V usage is TRBV20-1 and J usage is TRBJ2-3; 10 bases map to TRBD2. Germline V gives CDR1 DFQATT, CDR2 SNEGSKA (reference sequence). The CDR3 sequence is 14 residues long. After removal of 3 bases from V and 10 bases from J, the junction contained 10 bases not matched to a gene. The CDR3 DNA follows: TGCAGTGCTAGGACCGGGCTAGCGGGAGCGGCGCAGTATTTT. Its protein product is CSARTGLAGAAQYF.

The gene calls are TRBV28 and TRBJ2-7; perhaps TRBD2 as D (7 bases). V was clipped by 1 base and J by 5 bases, with 12 bases between them. CDR1 MDHEN and CDR2 SYDVKM come from the germline V gene. The CDR3 sequence is 14 residues long. CDR3 in amino acids: CASSLLGGVNEQYF. The CDR3 DNA sequence: TGTGCCAGCAGTTTATTAGGGGGGGTAAACGAGCAGTACTTC.

The chain combines TRBV4-3 with TRBJ2-1; D is undetermined. The ends were cut back, 0 bases at V and 0 bases at J, with 9 bases in the middle. Per germline, CDR1 LGHNA and CDR2 YSLEER. This CDR3 has 16 residues. In DNA, the CDR3 is TGCGCCAGCAGCCAAGAAGTTTACGGCTCCTACAATGAGCAGTTCTTC. Residues: CASSQEVYGSYNEQFF.